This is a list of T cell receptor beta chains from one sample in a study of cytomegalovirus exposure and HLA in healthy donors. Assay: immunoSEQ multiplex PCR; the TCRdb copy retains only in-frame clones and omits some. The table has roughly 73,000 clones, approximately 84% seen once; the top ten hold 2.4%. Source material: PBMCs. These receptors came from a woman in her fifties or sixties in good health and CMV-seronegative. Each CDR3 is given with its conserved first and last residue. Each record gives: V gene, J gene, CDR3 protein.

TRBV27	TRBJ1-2	CASSPSPYGYTF
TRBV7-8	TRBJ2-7	CASSPGGRGYEQYF
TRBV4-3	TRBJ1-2	CASSRHRDRLSNYGYTF
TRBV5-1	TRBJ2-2	CASSLETGTGELFF
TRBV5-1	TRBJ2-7	CASSMSGGLSEQYF
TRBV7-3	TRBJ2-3	CASSSQPLLAGVLDTQYF
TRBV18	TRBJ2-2	CASSLLSGQNTGELFF
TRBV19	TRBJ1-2	CASSTTGVYGYTF
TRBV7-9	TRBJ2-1	CASSFRQLLAGGLYNEQFF
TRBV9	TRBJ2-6	CASSPSGTSGASGANVLTF
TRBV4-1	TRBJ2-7	CASSQVQGRVGTSSKQYF
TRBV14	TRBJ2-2	CASSQESSTGELFF
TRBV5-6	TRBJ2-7	CASSLEQGSYEQYF
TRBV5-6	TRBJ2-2	CASSREREGGWAGELFF
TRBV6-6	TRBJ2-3	CASSYGDSMSTDTQYF
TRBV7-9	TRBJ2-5	CASSPALAGVQETQYF
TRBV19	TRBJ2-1	CASTNRGNSYNEQFF
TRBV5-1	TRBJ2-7	CASSPEGGGINEQYF
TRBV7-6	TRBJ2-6	CASSLTGTGSGANVLTF
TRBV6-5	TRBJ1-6	CASSSDREGYSPLHF
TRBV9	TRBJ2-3	CASSCSGSGGLPSTDTQYF
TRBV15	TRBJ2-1	CATSRGGGAYNEQFF
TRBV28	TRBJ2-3	CASINSGRGSTDTQYF
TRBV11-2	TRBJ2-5	CASSLDRGGPKTQYF
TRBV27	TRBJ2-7	CASRTGLYEQYF
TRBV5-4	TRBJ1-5	CASPMRGHGSNQPQHF
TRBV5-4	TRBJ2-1	CASSLWQIRYNEQFF
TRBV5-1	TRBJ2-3	CASSYTSGPTDTQYF
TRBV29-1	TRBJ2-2	CSVGPGTTNTGELFF
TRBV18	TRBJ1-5	CASSPSGDQPQHF
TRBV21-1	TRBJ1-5	CASSKAGRASSNQPQHF
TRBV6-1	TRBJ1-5	CASRRDRGGQPQHF